This note documents a single T cell receptor (beta chain) sequence. Its antigen remains unidentified. J lost 9 bases, V lost 4 bases, and 10 bases had no gene match. CDR1 DFQATT and CDR2 SNEGSKA come from the germline V gene (reference sequence). The CDR3 is made up of 13 amino acids. This sample's time point: newly diagnosed GD, antithyroid drugs for less than 3 months. PBMCs provided the RNA from which the TCR library was made. Patients of an endocrinology department in Xi'an, China, were included. The data were obtained in a study of regulatory T cells in long-lasting Graves disease. Findings and caveats of the study: Persistent disease exhibited a predilection for TRBV28, TRBJ1-2 and TRBJ2-5.

Arm-PCR of CDR3 regions and iRepertoire HTBI primers were the basis on which TCR beta libraries were built. Via MiXCR, TCRdb re-called the multiplex PCR reads, giving one row per CDR3 protein. The sample carries some 320,000 distinct CDR3 sequences, over 15% recorded once. The clonotype originates from a female donor with Graves disease. The V call is TRBV20-1, the J call TRBJ2-5; TRBD1 matches 8 bases. This material consisted of peripheral blood mononuclear cells (PBMCs), taken at new diagnosis, from a patient treated with antithyroid drugs. The DNA for the CDR3 is TGCAGTGCTAACCCGGACAGGGCAGGGGCCCAGTACTTC. Translation gives CSANPDRAGAQYF.